This T cell receptor beta chain stems from a study of tumor and adjacent non-tumor tissue in lung cancer. Study information: The cohort had 12 to 13 adenocarcinoma, 2 squamous cell and 1 small cell patients.

With V trimmed by 4 bases and J by 3 bases, 8 bases remained unmatched. From germline, CDR1 is SGHNT and CDR2 YYREEE (reference sequence). This CDR3 has 15 amino acids. This sample's RNA came from whole unsorted tissue. The library came from three nested PCR rounds adapted from ARM-PCR protocols. TCRdb re-called the multiplex PCR reads through MiXCR, storing one row per CDR3 protein. The sample lists approximately 65,000 distinct CDR3 sequences; just under 60% were seen once. This clonotype appeared many times. The rearrangement joins TRBV5-4 to TRBJ2-5; 8 nucleotides agree with TRBD2. Material for sequencing was lung tumor tissue. The sequence derives from a man over 45 with non-small cell lung cancer. As DNA, the CDR3 is TGTGCCAGCAGCCAGGAGGGACTAGGGGAAGAGACCCAGTACTTC. Its protein product is CASSQEGLGEETQYF.